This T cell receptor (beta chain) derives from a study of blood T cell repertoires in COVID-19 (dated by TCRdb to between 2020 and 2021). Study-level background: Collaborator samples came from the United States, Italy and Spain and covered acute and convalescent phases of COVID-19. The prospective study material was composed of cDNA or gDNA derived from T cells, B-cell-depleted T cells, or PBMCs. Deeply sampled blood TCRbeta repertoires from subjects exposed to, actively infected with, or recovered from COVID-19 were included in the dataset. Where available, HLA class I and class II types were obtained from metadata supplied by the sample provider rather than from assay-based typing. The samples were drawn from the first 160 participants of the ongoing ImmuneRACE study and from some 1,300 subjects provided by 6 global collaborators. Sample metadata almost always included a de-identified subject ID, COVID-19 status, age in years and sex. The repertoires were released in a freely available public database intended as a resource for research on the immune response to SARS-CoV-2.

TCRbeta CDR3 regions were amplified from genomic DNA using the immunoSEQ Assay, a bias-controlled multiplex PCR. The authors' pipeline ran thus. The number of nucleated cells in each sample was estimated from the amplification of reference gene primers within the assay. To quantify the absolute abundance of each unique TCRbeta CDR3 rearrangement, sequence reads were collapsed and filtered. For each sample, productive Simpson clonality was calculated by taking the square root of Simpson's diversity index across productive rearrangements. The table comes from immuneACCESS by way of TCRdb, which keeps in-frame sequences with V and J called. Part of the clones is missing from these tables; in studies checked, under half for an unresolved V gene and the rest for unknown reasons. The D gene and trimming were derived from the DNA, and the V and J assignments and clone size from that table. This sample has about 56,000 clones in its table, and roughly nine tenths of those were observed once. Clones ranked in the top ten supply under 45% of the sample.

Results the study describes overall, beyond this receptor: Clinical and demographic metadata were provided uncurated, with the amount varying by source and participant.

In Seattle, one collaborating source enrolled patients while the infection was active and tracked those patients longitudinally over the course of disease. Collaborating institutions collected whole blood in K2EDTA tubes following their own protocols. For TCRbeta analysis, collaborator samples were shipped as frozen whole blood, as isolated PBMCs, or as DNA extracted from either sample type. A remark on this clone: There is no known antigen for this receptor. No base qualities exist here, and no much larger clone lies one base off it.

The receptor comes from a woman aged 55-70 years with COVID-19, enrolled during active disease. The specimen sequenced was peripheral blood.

The sequence in DNA is TGTGCCAGCTCCCAGGGGGCCACAGATACGCAGTATTTT. Its translation is CASSQGATDTQYF. The V gene is TRBV5-6 and the J gene is TRBJ2-3, and 8 junction bases match TRBD1. V is trimmed back by 7 bases and J by 2 bases, and the junction contains 3 bases that no gene match accounts for. From its cysteine to its phenylalanine, the CDR3 spans 13 amino acids. Only CDR3 DNA remains: 39 bases, in frame from the first base. The germline V gene encodes CDR1 SGHDT and CDR2 YYEEEE.